These 3 T cell receptor beta chains share one sample of origin, sequenced in a study of blood T cell repertoires in COVID-19. Generated by immunoSEQ multiplex PCR, the TCRdb table keeps only in-frame clones and is missing some. Of about 260,000 clones listed, approximately 87% are singletons. Sequencing input: peripheral blood. These receptor sequences come from a man aged 60 to 69 who had recovered from COVID-19.

The gene calls are TRBV5-4 and TRBJ2-7, with 7 nucleotides matching TRBD2. The CDR3 contains 15 residues. The germline CDR1 and CDR2 sequences are SGHNT and YYREEE (reference sequence). Trimming cost V 4 bases and J 6 bases; bases outside gene matches: 13. CDR3 protein: CASSPEPSGPLEQYF. DNA for the CDR3: TGTGCCAGCAGCCCTGAGCCTAGCGGTCCCCTCGAGCAGTACTTC.

This clone was observed a single time. The chain links TRBV3-1 (or the pseudogene TRBV3-2) to TRBJ2-7, with D possibly matching TRBD2 (6 bases). V gave up 2 bases and J gave up 4 bases, with 12 bases separating them. The CDR3 has 14 residues. CDR1 and CDR2 from the germline V gene are LGHDT and YNNKEL (reference sequence). The CDR3 nucleotides are TGTGCCAGCAGCCAACCCGGGAGTAATTACGAGCAGTACTTC. Translated, it gives CASSQPGSNYEQYF.

This clone has a single count. The chain recombines TRBV6-5 with TRBJ2-3; maybe TRBD1 (6 bases). CDR3 length equals 16 residues. V was pared by 4 bases and J by 0 bases, with 14 bases between. Germline V gene data show CDR1 as MNHEY and CDR2 as SVGAGI. The CDR3 loop is CASSSIGQQSTDTQYF. The DNA for the CDR3 is TGTGCCAGCAGTTCAATCGGACAGCAAAGCACAGATACGCAGTATTTT.